This entry concerns a single TCR beta chain. Its target is unknown. These data originate in a study of T cells expressing NK-cell markers. Study outcomes and limitations: Dominant NKG2C+ clonotype frequencies of about 1.0-7.0% of CD8+ T cells were measured in five or six donors.

cDNA encoding TCR beta was synthesized via 5'RACE template switching incorporating UMIs. TCRdb re-called the 5' RACE reads; every CDR3 protein appears as one record, without DNA. The data include about 390,000 distinct CDR3 sequences; the top ten clones carry about 10%. Sequences were obtained from blood T cells: a sorted CD56 or NKG2C T cell subset, CD4+ or CD8+ T cells, or bulk PBMC T cells (not recorded which). The origin of this receptor is a woman aged 50 to 60 in good health.

The chain's CDR3 is CATRETASYEQYF. The chain links TRBV15 to TRBJ2-7. From germline, CDR1 is LNHNV and CDR2 YYDKDF (reference sequence). The CDR3 length is 13 residues.